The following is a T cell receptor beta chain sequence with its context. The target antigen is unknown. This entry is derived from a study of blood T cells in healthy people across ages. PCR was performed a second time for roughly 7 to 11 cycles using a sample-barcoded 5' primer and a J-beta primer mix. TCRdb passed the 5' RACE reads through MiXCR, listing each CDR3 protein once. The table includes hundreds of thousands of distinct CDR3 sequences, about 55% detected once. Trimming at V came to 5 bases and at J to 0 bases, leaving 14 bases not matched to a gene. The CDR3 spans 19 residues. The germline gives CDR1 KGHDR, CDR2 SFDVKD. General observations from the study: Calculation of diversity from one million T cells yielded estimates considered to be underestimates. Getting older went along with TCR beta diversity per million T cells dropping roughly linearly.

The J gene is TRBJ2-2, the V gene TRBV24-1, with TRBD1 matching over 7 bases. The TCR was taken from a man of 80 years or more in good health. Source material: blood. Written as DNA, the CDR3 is TGTGCCACCAGTGCCTACCTCCGCACAGGGGCCGCGAACACCGGGGAGCTGTTTTTT. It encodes CATSAYLRTGAANTGELFF.